These 29 T cell receptor beta chains originate from one sample sequenced in a study of cytomegalovirus exposure and HLA in healthy donors (TCRdb year 2017). To prepare the library, the immunoSEQ multiplex PCR assay was applied. For the multiplex PCR, a mixture combining 60 forward primers for TCR Vbeta segments and 13 reverse primers for TCR Jbeta segments was used. TCRdb obtained this table from immuneACCESS and retained in-frame rearrangements with V and J assigned. These tables miss some clones; where compared with another copy, unresolved V genes account for less than half of the shortfall, and the remainder is unexplained. Across this sample there are about 77,000 clones, with around 78% seen only once. The leading ten clones occupy approximately 4.5% of the sample. The sample taken for sequencing was PBMCs. Receptor source: a man in his forties in good health and CMV-seronegative.

The chain recombines TRBV29-1 with TRBJ2-2; 10 positions match TRBD2. J was trimmed by 5 bases and V by 4 bases; bases with no gene match: 7. This CDR3 is built from 15 residues. The germline gives CDR1 SQVTM, CDR2 ANQGSEA. The CDR3 sequence is CSVAPSGSQTGELFF. In nucleotides, the CDR3 is TGCAGCGTTGCCCCTAGCGGGAGTCAAACCGGGGAGCTGTTTTTT.

This chain connects TRBV6-6 to TRBJ2-7, with 7 positions matching TRBD1. The CDR3 contains 12 residues. V lost 6 bases and J lost 9; bases outside the gene matches: 8. The germline V gene encodes CDR1 MNHNY and CDR2 SVGAGI (reference sequence). The CDR3 region is CASSRGGFRQYF. CDR3 sequence (DNA): TGTGCCAGCAGCCGAGGGGGCTTTAGGCAGTACTTC.

The rearrangement uses TRBV5-1 and TRBJ2-1; 10 bases agree with TRBD1. In germline, CDR1 is SGHRS, CDR2 YFSETQ. The CDR3 extends over 15 amino acids. Trimming at V came to 4 bases and at J to 7 bases, leaving 8 bases not matched to a gene. The DNA of the CDR3 is TGCGCCAGCAGCGTCGACAGGGGGCGTCAAAATGAGCAGTTCTTC. It codes for CASSVDRGRQNEQFF.

The chain links TRBV5-1 to TRBJ1-1; D might be TRBD1 (6 bases). The CDR3 sequence is 15 residues long. V dropped 3 bases and J dropped 1 base, with 13 bases sitting between them. Germline V lookup: CDR1 SGHRS, CDR2 YFSETQ. The chain's CDR3 is CASSYSAGENTEAFF. The DNA for the CDR3 is TGCGCCAGCAGCTATTCGGCAGGGGAGAACACTGAAGCTTTCTTT. Full variable domain (rest looked up from reference TRBV5-1 and TRBJ1-1): KAGVTQTPRYLIKTRGQQVTLSCSPISGHRSVSWYQQTPGQGLQFLFEYFSETQRNKGNFPGRFSGRQFSNSRSEMNVSTLELGDSALYLCASSYSAGENTEAFFGQGTRLTVV.

The chain links TRBV30 to TRBJ2-5, with a possible D match to TRBD2 (5 bases). Trimming took off 1 base at V and 7 bases at J, with 16 bases between the two ends. Looked up from germline, CDR1 is GTSNPN and CDR2 is SVGIG (reference sequence). The CDR3 spans 14 residues. CDR3 DNA: TGTGCCTGGAGTGAAGACGGATGGGCGGGGACCCAGTACTTC. Translating gives CAWSEDGWAGTQYF.

V is TRBV7-8 and J is TRBJ2-1; 11 bases are shared with TRBD2. Germline CDR1 is SGHVS and CDR2 is FQNEAQ. The CDR3 has 18 amino acids. J was trimmed by 6 bases and V by 2 bases; bases with no gene match: 12. The CDR3 loop is CASSLRGSGRAAGNEQFF. The CDR3 DNA reads TGTGCCAGCAGCTTAAGGGGTAGCGGGAGGGCCGCCGGCAATGAGCAGTTCTTC.

CDR3: CASSFTGMSRGYTF. The CDR3 bases are TGTGCCAGCAGCTTTACAGGGATGTCCCGTGGCTACACCTTC. The V gene is TRBV7-2, the J gene TRBJ1-2, with TRBD1 as a possible D gene (6 bases). This CDR3 spans 14 amino acids. The V gene lost 3 bases and the J gene lost 7 bases, with 15 bases spanning the gap. Germline V CDR1 and CDR2: SGHTA, FQGNSA.

This clone was picked up a small number of times. The chain couples TRBV30 to TRBJ1-2; D remains ambiguous. V was clipped by 2 bases and J by 6 bases, with 7 bases between them. Germline CDR1 and CDR2: GTSNPN and SVGIG (reference sequence). The CDR3 consists of 11 residues. CDR3 in DNA: TGTGCCTGGAGTCTGTCCCATGGCTACACCTTC. It encodes CAWSLSHGYTF.

The genes are TRBV30 and TRBJ2-3, with a weak D call TRBD1 (7 bases). This CDR3 spans 18 amino acids. V lost 0 bases to trimming and J lost 2 bases, with 21 bases between them. Germline CDR1 and CDR2: GTSNPN and SVGIG (reference sequence). CDR3 sequence reads: CAWSVGGGGSGATDTQYF. As DNA, the CDR3 is TGTGCCTGGAGTGTAGGGGGCGGCGGATCGGGGGCCACAGATACGCAGTATTTT. The full variable domain, with the rest looked up from reference TRBV30 and TRBJ2-3, is SQTIHQWPATLVQPVGSPLSLECTVEGTSNPNLYWYRQAAGRGLQLLFYSVGIGQISSEVPQNLSASRPQDRQFILSSKKLLLSDSGFYLCAWSVGGGGSGATDTQYFGPGTRLTVL.

This chain joins TRBV28 and TRBJ2-7, with 7 bases aligning to TRBD2. Germline CDR1 MDHEN, CDR2 SYDVKM. J lost 5 bases, V lost 7 bases, and 11 bases had no gene match. The CDR3 spans 14 residues. Here the CDR3 reads CASKKSGGGHEQYF. The CDR3 nucleotides read TGTGCCAGCAAAAAAAGTGGGGGGGGACACGAGCAGTACTTC.

This chain links TRBV2 with TRBJ2-1; a weak D match, TRBD1 (5 bases). Trimming left V 4 bases short and J 6 bases short, with 16 bases between. The CDR3 sequence is 15 residues long. Germline CDR1 is SNHLY and CDR2 is FYNNEI. The CDR3 reads CASSVDAPQANEQFF. DNA for the CDR3: TGTGCCAGCAGTGTAGACGCCCCACAGGCCAATGAGCAGTTCTTC. The whole variable domain, remainder taken from reference TRBV2 and TRBJ2-1, is EPEVTQTPSHQVTQMGQEVILRCVPISNHLYFYWYRQILGQKVEFLVSFYNNEISEKSEIFDDQFSVERPDGSNFTLKIRSTKLEDSAMYFCASSVDAPQANEQFFGPGTRLTVL.

This CDR3 is CASSLGLAGSMAQYF. In DNA, the CDR3 is TGTGCCAGCAGTTTGGGCCTAGCGGGAAGCATGGCCCAGTACTTC. The chain is built from TRBV28 and TRBJ2-5; 9 bases are shared with TRBD2. Losses at the gene ends were 3 bases for V and 9 bases for J; bases not matched to a gene: 11. CDR1 is MDHEN, CDR2 SYDVKM, per germline. The CDR3 extends over 15 amino acids.

The chain joins TRBV7-6 to TRBJ1-1; D unresolved. Germline V gene sequence: CDR1 SGHVS, CDR2 FNYEAQ. CDR3 size: 14 residues. With 1 base removed from V and 1 base from J, the gap between germline ends came to 7 bases. This CDR3 reads CASSLGLRNTEAFF. The CDR3, as DNA: TGTGCCAGCAGCTTAGGCCTGCGGAACACTGAAGCTTTCTTT.

J is TRBJ2-5 and V is TRBV28, with 7 positions matching TRBD1. CDR1 is MDHEN, CDR2 SYDVKM, per germline. The CDR3 length is 14 residues. V was pared by 2 bases and J by 5 bases, with 5 bases of the junction left unmatched. The CDR3 region is CASSLKGARETQYF. The CDR3 DNA follows: TGTGCCAGCAGTTTAAAGGGGGCGAGGGAGACCCAGTACTTC.

The chain links TRBV5-1 to TRBJ2-3, with 12 bases that match TRBD2. Trimming cost V 3 bases and J 3 bases; bases outside gene matches: 2. Germline V gene lookup returns CDR1 SGHRS and CDR2 YFSETQ. The CDR3 sequence is 15 residues long. CDR3 DNA sequence: TGCGCCAGCAGCTCCGGGACTAGCGGGACAGATACGCAGTATTTT. It yields the protein CASSSGTSGTDTQYF.

This clone showed up just a few times. This chain connects TRBV7-3 to TRBJ2-2; the match to TRBD2 covers 14 bases. Germline-derived CDR1 and CDR2 are SGHTA and FQGTGA. The length of the CDR3 is 20 residues. V shed 5 bases, J shed 6 bases, and the junction held 17 bases outside the gene matches. The CDR3: CASSRSGGTSGRGLAGELFF. In DNA form, the CDR3 reads TGTGCCAGCAGCCGATCTGGGGGGACTAGCGGGAGAGGTTTGGCCGGGGAGCTGTTTTTT.

This clone has a single count. The rearrangement links TRBV18 to TRBJ1-2; 7 bases fit TRBD1. This CDR3 has 15 amino acids. V shed 6 bases, J shed 8 bases, and the junction held 15 bases outside the gene matches. Germline values: CDR1 KGHSH, CDR2 LQKENI. CDR3 bases: TGTGCCAGCTCGCCGACTATAACCGGGACAGAAGGCTACACCTTC. Its translation: CASSPTITGTEGYTF.

The chain links TRBV7-9 to TRBJ2-5; TRBD1 matches at 12 bases. J lost 4 bases, V lost 3 bases, and 3 bases had no gene match. Germline assignment: CDR1 SEHNR and CDR2 FQNEAQ (reference sequence). There are 15 residues in the CDR3. CDR3 protein: CASSFRDRGRETQYF. CDR3 DNA: TGTGCCAGCAGCTTCCGGGACAGGGGGCGAGAGACCCAGTACTTC.

The chain combines TRBV30 with TRBJ2-3, with a tentative D call TRBD1 (5 bases). V shed 3 bases and J shed 4 bases, with 8 bases lying between them. From germline, CDR1 is GTSNPN and CDR2 SVGIG (reference sequence). The CDR3 is 12 residues long. CDR3 coding DNA: TGTGCCTGGAGCAGGGCAGCAGATACGCAGTATTTT. Its translation is CAWSRAADTQYF. Drawing the rest from reference TRBV30 and TRBJ2-3, the complete variable domain is SQTIHQWPATLVQPVGSPLSLECTVEGTSNPNLYWYRQAAGRGLQLLFYSVGIGQISSEVPQNLSASRPQDRQFILSSKKLLLSDSGFYLCAWSRAADTQYFGPGTRLTVL.

Comments on this clone: The CDR3 end shows no conserved phenylalanine or tryptophan, and so a read error is likely. The V call is TRBV5-4, the J call TRBJ1-4, with TRBD1 identical over 12 bases. Germline CDR1 reads SGHNT; CDR2 reads YYREEE (reference sequence). The CDR3 has 17 residues. The V segment lost 0 bases and the J segment 3 bases; nucleotides outside the gene matches: 3. The CDR3 DNA follows: TGTGCCAGCAGCTTGGTGGGACAGGGGGCTTCTAATGAAAAACTGTTTCTT. Protein: CASSLVGQGASNEKLFL.

This clone has only one observation. This chain links TRBV5-1 with TRBJ2-7, with TRBD2 as a possible D gene (5 bases). There are 12 residues in the CDR3. From germline, CDR1 is SGHRS and CDR2 YFSETQ. Trimming left V 3 bases short and J 3 bases short, with 7 bases between. CDR3 sequence (DNA): TGCGCCAGCAGCTACGGGGACTACGAGCAGTACTTC. Protein product: CASSYGDYEQYF.

In its sample, this clone ranks as medium-sized (0.01 to 0.1%). The chain has TRBV19 and TRBJ2-2; D gene unclear. The CDR3 is made up of 12 amino acids. V lost 4 bases and J lost 5, with 5 bases in between. The V gene's germline CDR1 is LNHDA and CDR2 SQIVND (reference sequence). The CDR3 sequence: CASSTGTGELFF. CDR3 DNA sequence: TGTGCCAGTAGTACCGGGACCGGGGAGCTGTTTTTT.

This chain links TRBV27 with TRBJ2-7; TRBD1 matches at 8 bases. This CDR3 has 14 amino acids. Per the germline V gene, CDR1 is MNHEY and CDR2 is SMNVEV (reference sequence). V gave up 1 base and J gave up 6 bases; unmatched junction bases: 5. Here the CDR3 reads CASSLLQGAAEQYF. As DNA, the CDR3 is TGTGCCAGCAGTTTATTGCAGGGGGCCGCCGAGCAGTACTTC.

The rearrangement links TRBV2 to TRBJ2-1; D is undetermined. V lost 2 bases and J lost 9, with 8 bases in between. CDR1 is SNHLY, CDR2 FYNNEI, per germline. This CDR3 is 12 amino acids long. CDR3 nucleotide sequence: TGTGCCAGCAGTGAAATTCTAATTGAGCAGTTCTTC. Translation gives CASSEILIEQFF.

The chain employs TRBV28 and TRBJ1-2; possibly TRBD1 for D (5 bases). The germline V gene has CDR1 MDHEN and CDR2 SYDVKM. V lost 8 bases and J lost 4, with 14 bases in between. This CDR3 has 13 amino acids. Here the CDR3 reads CASGGEAFYGYTF. The CDR3 nucleotides read TGTGCCAGCGGGGGGGAAGCATTCTATGGCTACACCTTC.

The chain carries TRBV10-3 and TRBJ1-2, with D unresolved. CDR1 is ENHRY and CDR2 is SYGVKD in the germline V gene. The CDR3 has 15 amino acids. The V and J ends lost 10 bases and 0 bases respectively, with 18 bases between them. For the CDR3, the DNA is TGTGCCAGCACAGATCCTCGACCTTCTAACTATGGCTACACCTTC. Its protein is CASTDPRPSNYGYTF.

The CDR3 DNA follows: TGTGCCAGCCGACCGGGACAAAAAAGAAACACTGAAGCTTTCTTT. Translation gives CASRPGQKRNTEAFF. This chain connects TRBV27 to TRBJ1-1, with D perhaps matching TRBD1 (6 bases). CDR1 and CDR2 (germline): MNHEY, SMNVEV (reference sequence). The CDR3 is made up of 15 amino acids. The germline V and J ends were trimmed by 8 bases and 2 bases, with 18 bases remaining between them.

The rearrangement uses TRBV7-9 and TRBJ2-3; no clear D. CDR3 length: 12 amino acids. Trimming removed 5 bases at V and 0 bases at J, with 3 bases between. The germline gives CDR1 SEHNR, CDR2 FQNEAQ (reference sequence). The CDR3 nucleotides read TGTGCCAGCAGCCTCAGCACAGATACGCAGTATTTT. Its protein product is CASSLSTDTQYF. Full variable domain (rest looked up from reference TRBV7-9 and TRBJ2-3): DTGVSQNPRHKITKRGQNVTFRCDPISEHNRLYWYRQTLGQGPEFLTYFQNEAQLEKSRLLSDRFSAERPKGSFSTLEIQRTEQGDSAMYLCASSLSTDTQYFGPGTRLTVL.

The rearrangement joins TRBV4-1 to TRBJ2-1; D remains unclear. CDR1 and CDR2 from the germline V gene are MGHRA and YSYEKL. This CDR3 has 12 residues. Trimming pared 3 bases from V and 9 bases from J, leaving 9 bases between. For the CDR3, the DNA is TGCGCCAGCAGCCACATAGTCGGTGAGCAGTTCTTC. It specifies CASSHIVGEQFF.